The 9 T cell receptor beta chains reported below all come from one sample, sequenced in a study of cytomegalovirus exposure and HLA in healthy donors. The PCR made use of 60 Vbeta and 13 Jbeta primers. Sequenced by immunoSEQ multiplex PCR; TCRdb stores in-frame clones only, minus some. The table has over 150,000 clones, around 69% seen once; the top ten hold more than 1.2%. The material sequenced was PBMCs. These receptors all come from a man aged 55-75 years in good health and CMV-seronegative.

The chain has TRBV30 and TRBJ1-1; D is unresolved. CDR3 length: 11 amino acids. Germline CDR1 is GTSNPN and CDR2 is SVGIG (reference sequence). Between the trimmed V and J ends, which lost 0 bases and 7 bases, there was a span of 6 bases. DNA of the CDR3: TGTGCCTGGAGTGTACGAGTTGAAGCTTTCTTT. This gives the protein CAWSVRVEAFF. Variable domain in full (rest from reference TRBV30 and TRBJ1-1): SQTIHQWPATLVQPVGSPLSLECTVEGTSNPNLYWYRQAAGRGLQLLFYSVGIGQISSEVPQNLSASRPQDRQFILSSKKLLLSDSGFYLCAWSVRVEAFFGQGTRLTVV.

This rearrangement joins TRBV5-5 to TRBJ2-7; 9 bases align to TRBD1. This CDR3 has 16 amino acids. Germline assignment: CDR1 SGHKS and CDR2 YYEKEE (reference sequence). After removal of 4 bases from V and 1 base from J, the junction contained 9 bases not matched to a gene. CDR3 bases: TGTGCCAGCAGCCAAGATACCGGGACAGGGTCCTACGAGCAGTACTTC. Translation: CASSQDTGTGSYEQYF.

This sequence joins TRBV5-3 and TRBJ2-1; TRBD1 matches at 9 bases. TRBV5-3 is identified as an open reading frame with a role that is uncertain. The V and J ends lost 0 bases and 2 bases, in that order; junction bases with no gene match: 0. This CDR3 is 15 amino acids long. This CDR3 reads CARSLGTGAYNEQFF. The CDR3 DNA sequence: TGTGCCAGAAGCTTGGGGACAGGGGCCTACAATGAGCAGTTCTTC.

In its sample, this clone was seen a few times. The chain uses TRBV6-4 and TRBJ2-3, with D perhaps matching TRBD2 (7 bases). This CDR3 has 16 residues. V dropped 8 bases and J dropped 2 bases, with 20 bases sitting between them. In germline, CDR1 is MRHNA, CDR2 SNTAGT. The CDR3 region is CASEVPAGALTDTQYF. The CDR3 DNA is TGTGCCAGCGAAGTCCCTGCGGGGGCACTCACAGATACGCAGTATTTT.

This clone was counted only a few times. This chain joins TRBV10-3 and TRBJ2-3; D is unclear. V gave up 8 bases and J gave up 6 bases, with 15 bases separating them. Looked up from germline, CDR1 is ENHRY and CDR2 is SYGVKD. This CDR3 is built from 13 residues. The CDR3 DNA sequence: TGTGCCATCGGGCAAGACATGTACGATACGCAGTATTTT. Translation gives CAIGQDMYDTQYF.

On this clone itself: Other DNA sequences from this sample encode an identical CDR3 as well. The gene calls are TRBV7-2 and TRBJ2-1; 13 nucleotides match TRBD2. Germline V lookup: CDR1 SGHTA, CDR2 FQGNSA. The trim removed 5 bases at V and 6 bases at J, leaving 4 bases unmatched. The length of the CDR3 is 15 residues. The CDR3: CASSLGLAGVNEQFF. The CDR3 region has the DNA TGTGCCAGCAGCCTCGGACTAGCGGGAGTCAATGAGCAGTTCTTC.

The chain employs TRBV21-1 and TRBJ2-1; TRBD1 was called by the table and not checked on the DNA. TRBV21-1 is described as a pseudogene. There are 21 residues in the CDR3. CDR3 DNA: TGTGCCAGCACCCCGGACAGGGGAGGGCGGGAGACCCCGGGGGCCAGTGGCGAGCAGTTCTTC. Its protein is CASTPDRGGRETPGASGEQFF.

The rearrangement links TRBV10-3 to TRBJ1-1; D possibly corresponds to TRBD1 (5 bases). The germline V and J ends were trimmed by 4 bases and 3 bases, with 18 bases remaining between them. Germline CDR1 ENHRY, CDR2 SYGVKD. The CDR3 totals 16 residues. Written as DNA, the CDR3 is TGTGCCATCAGTGCCCAACAGGCCCGCGCAGACACTGAAGCTTTCTTT. It yields the protein CAISAQQARADTEAFF.

The chain links TRBV11-3 to TRBJ1-3, with no clear D. CDR1 is SGHNT, CDR2 YENEEA, per germline. The CDR3 loop spans 14 amino acids. The V end was cut by 5 bases, the J end by 0 bases, with 8 bases between. CDR3 bases: TGTGCCAGCAGCCTTTCAGGCTCTGGAAACACCATATATTTT. Residues: CASSLSGSGNTIYF.